These T cell receptor beta chains were read from a single sample in a study of high-grade serous ovarian cancer treatment subgroups. This table comes from immunoSEQ multiplex PCR, and its TCRdb copy is limited to in-frame clones, with some not included. The table shows roughly 10,000 clones, with roughly four fifths occurring only once. Sequencing used tumor tissue. Receptor source: a human donor with high-grade serous ovarian cancer. Each CDR3 is given without its conserved first and last residue. Fields, in order: J gene, V gene, CDR3 protein.

J: TRBJ1-6; V: TRBV5-1; CDR3: ASSRRSFDNSPLH
J: TRBJ2-1; V: TRBV5-6; CDR3: ASRDRVSYEQF
J: TRBJ2-1; V: TRBV18; CDR3: ASSPGGGTYNEQF
J: TRBJ1-1; V: TRBV10-1; CDR3: ASQRDNTEAF
J: TRBJ2-4; V: TRBV29-1; CDR3: SAGEGKNIQY
J: TRBJ2-7; V: TRBV28; CDR3: ASKGDSYYEQY
J: TRBJ1-2; V: TRBV19; CDR3: ASSEEYYGYT
J: TRBJ2-7; V: TRBV7-9; CDR3: ASLGAGEQY
J: TRBJ2-2; V: TRBV27; CDR3: ASSLYWQSGELF
J: TRBJ1-4; V: TRBV7-9; CDR3: ASSLSATNEKLF
J: TRBJ2-3; V: TRBV19; CDR3: ASSLQTGFTDTQY
J: TRBJ1-3; V: TRBV7-9; CDR3: ASSFGGAGNTIY
J: TRBJ1-2; V: TRBV10-2; CDR3: ASSEGGYYGYT
J: TRBJ2-7; V: TRBV7-9; CDR3: ASSQQGYEQY
J: TRBJ2-2; V: TRBV30; CDR3: ARRDFPTGELF
J: -; V: TRBV2; CDR3: ASSEPTSGSGYEQY
J: TRBJ1-3; V: TRBV30; CDR3: AWSVMGRGTIY
J: TRBJ1-4; V: TRBV27; CDR3: ASLSGTGAPNEKLF
J: TRBJ2-5; V: TRBV2; CDR3: ASSYRDSQETQY
J: TRBJ2-7; V: TRBV6-1; CDR3: ASSEWAHYEQY
J: TRBJ2-3; V: TRBV11-2; CDR3: ASSLGDSWGVTDTQY
J: TRBJ2-3; V: TRBV5-1; CDR3: ASSATTQAGVLFGTDTQY
J: TRBJ2-7; V: TRBV29-1; CDR3: SVGNVNEQY
J: TRBJ2-1; V: TRBV10-3; CDR3: AIRRTAGSYNEQF
J: TRBJ1-5; V: TRBV4-2; CDR3: ASSQGRDNQPQH
J: TRBJ2-1; V: TRBV28; CDR3: ASRPTGQSSYNEQF
J: TRBJ2-1; V: TRBV27; CDR3: ASSLWTSGIYNEQF
J: TRBJ1-2; V: TRBV30; CDR3: AWSPGQLRGYT
J: TRBJ2-2; V: TRBV27; CDR3: ASSKIGGTGELF
J: TRBJ2-3; V: TRBV6-1; CDR3: ATFKGVATQGTQY